The sequence of this TCR beta chain was determined in a study of siplizumab effects on memory and regulatory T cells. Study-wide points: Proliferating Tregs from siplizumab cultures lacked functional confirmation of suppression.

Comment on this clone: The antigen remains unidentified.

The CDR3 is made up of 17 amino acids. The germline CDR1 and CDR2 sequences are SEHNR and FQNEAQ (reference sequence). V lost 10 bases, J lost 1 base, and 14 bases stayed unmatched. Measured with immunoSEQ multiplex PCR; TCRdb has only the in-frame clones, and not every one. The table has 95,000 to 110,000 clones, about 94% seen once. The source is a human donor in good health. The sample comprised Tregs sorted from blood. The chain carries TRBV7-9 and TRBJ1-3, with 9 bases matching TRBD1. In DNA, the CDR3 is TGTGCCACCGCAGGCGGGACAGGGAGCCCGTCTGGAAACACCATATATTTT. It yields the protein CATAGGTGSPSGNTIYF.